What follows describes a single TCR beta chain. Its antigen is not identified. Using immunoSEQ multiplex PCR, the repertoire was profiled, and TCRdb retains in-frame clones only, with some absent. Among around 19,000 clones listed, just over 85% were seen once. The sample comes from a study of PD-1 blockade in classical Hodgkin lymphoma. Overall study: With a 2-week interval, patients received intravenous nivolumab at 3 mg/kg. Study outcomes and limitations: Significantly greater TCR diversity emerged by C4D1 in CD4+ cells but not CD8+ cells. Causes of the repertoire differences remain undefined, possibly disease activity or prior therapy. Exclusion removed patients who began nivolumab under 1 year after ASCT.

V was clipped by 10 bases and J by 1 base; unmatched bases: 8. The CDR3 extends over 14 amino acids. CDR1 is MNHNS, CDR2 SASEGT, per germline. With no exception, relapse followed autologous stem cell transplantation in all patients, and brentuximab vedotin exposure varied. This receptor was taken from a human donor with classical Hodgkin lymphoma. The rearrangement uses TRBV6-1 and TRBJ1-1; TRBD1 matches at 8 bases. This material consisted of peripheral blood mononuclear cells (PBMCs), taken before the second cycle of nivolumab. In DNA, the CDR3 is TGTGCCACCAACGCGGGACAGGCGAACACTGAAGCTTTCTTT. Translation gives CATNAGQANTEAFF.